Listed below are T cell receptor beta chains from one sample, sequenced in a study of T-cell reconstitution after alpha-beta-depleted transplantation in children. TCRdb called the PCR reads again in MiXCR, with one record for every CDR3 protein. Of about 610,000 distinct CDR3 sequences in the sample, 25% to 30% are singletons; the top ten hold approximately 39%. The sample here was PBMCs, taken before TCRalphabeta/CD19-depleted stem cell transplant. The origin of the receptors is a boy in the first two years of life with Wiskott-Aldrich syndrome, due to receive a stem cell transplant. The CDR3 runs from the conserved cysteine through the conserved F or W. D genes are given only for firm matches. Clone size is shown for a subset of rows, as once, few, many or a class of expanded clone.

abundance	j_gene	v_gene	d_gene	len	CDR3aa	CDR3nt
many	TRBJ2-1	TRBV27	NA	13	CASSSPRGDGQFF	TGTGCCAGCAGTTCCCCTCGAGGGGATGGGCAGTTCTTC
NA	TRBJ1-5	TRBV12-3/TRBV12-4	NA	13	CASTGVFNQPQHF	TGTGCCAGCACTGGGGTTTTTAATCAGCCCCAGCATTTT
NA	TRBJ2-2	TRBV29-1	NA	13	CSVGTRFTGELFF	TGCAGCGTTGGGACGAGATTCACCGGGGAGCTGTTTTTT
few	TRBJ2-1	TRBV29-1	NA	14	CSVEGRTAYNEQFF	TGCAGCGTTGAAGGACGGACAGCCTACAATGAGCAGTTCTTC
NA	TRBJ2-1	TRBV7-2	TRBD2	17	CASSRLPTSGRGYEQFF	TGTGCCAGCAGCCGCCTTCCGACTAGCGGGAGGGGCTATGAGCAGTTCTTC
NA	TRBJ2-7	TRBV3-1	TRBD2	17	CASYKTNSGRTSYEQYF	TGTGCCAGCTACAAGACGAATAGCGGGAGAACGAGTTACGAGCAGTACTTC
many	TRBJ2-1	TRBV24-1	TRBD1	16	CATSDYGTGSYNEQFF	TGTGCCACCAGTGATTATGGGACAGGGAGCTACAATGAGCAGTTCTTC
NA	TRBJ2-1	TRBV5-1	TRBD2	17	CASSFGLAGGMYNEQFF	TGCGCCAGCAGCTTCGGACTAGCGGGAGGAATGTACAATGAGCAGTTCTTC
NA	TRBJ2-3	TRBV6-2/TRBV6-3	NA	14	CASSYLQQATAPYF	TGTGCCAGCAGTTACCTACAACAGGCAACCGCCCCGTATTTT
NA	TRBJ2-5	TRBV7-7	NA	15	CASSRGRQLQETQYF	TGTGCCAGCTCCCGGGGCAGGCAGCTCCAAGAGACCCAGTACTTC
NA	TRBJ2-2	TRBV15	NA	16	CATSRVRGPNTGELFF	TGTGCCACCAGCAGGGTACGTGGACCGAACACCGGGGAGCTGTTTTTT
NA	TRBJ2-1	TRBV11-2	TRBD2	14	CASSPGTSTRKQFF	TGTGCCAGCAGCCCGGGGACTAGCACTCGGAAGCAGTTCTTC
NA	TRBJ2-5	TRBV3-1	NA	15	CASSQDVGGGETQYF	TGTGCCAGCTCCCAAGACGTGGGAGGAGGTGAGACCCAGTACTTC
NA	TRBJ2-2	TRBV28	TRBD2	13	CASEREGTGELFF	TGTGCCAGCGAGCGGGAGGGCACCGGGGAGCTGTTTTTT
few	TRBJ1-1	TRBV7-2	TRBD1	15	CASSPGTGVDTEAFF	TGTGCCAGCAGCCCTGGGACAGGGGTCGACACTGAAGCTTTCTTT
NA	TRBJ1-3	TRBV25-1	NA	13	CARKVRSGNTIYF	TGTGCCAGGAAGGTCCGCTCTGGAAACACCATATATTTT
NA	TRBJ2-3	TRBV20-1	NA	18	CSAREPAGTIVSTDTQYF	TGCAGTGCTAGAGAACCAGCGGGGACAATCGTTAGCACAGATACGCAGTATTTT
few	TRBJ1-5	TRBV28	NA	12	CASSLYFQPQHF	TGTGCCAGCAGTTTGTACTTTCAGCCCCAGCATTTT
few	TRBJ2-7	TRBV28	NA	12	CASSGNIDEQYF	TGTGCCAGCAGTGGGAATATTGACGAGCAGTACTTC
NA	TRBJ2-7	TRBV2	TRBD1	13	CASTGQLFYEQYF	TGTGCCAGCACGGGACAGTTGTTCTACGAGCAGTACTTC
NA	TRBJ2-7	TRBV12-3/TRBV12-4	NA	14	CASSRFTSSYEQYF	TGTGCCAGCAGCCGATTTACTAGCTCCTACGAGCAGTACTTC
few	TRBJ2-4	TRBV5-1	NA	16	CASSSTRWPSQNIQYF	TGCGCCAGCAGCTCAACCAGGTGGCCTAGCCAAAACATTCAGTACTTC